This is a list of T cell receptor beta chains from one sample in a study of T-cell memory formation after mild COVID-19. MiXCR, applied by TCRdb to the 5' RACE reads, yields one record per CDR3 protein. The table lists fewer than 700,000 distinct CDR3 sequences, less than 25% of them singletons. The specimen sequenced was PBMCs or a T cell subset sorted from them (not recorded which). The receptors come from an adult woman who had mild COVID-19 (a few samples of this study predate the infection). Cell type and time point are not known. Both conserved end residues are part of each CDR3. A D gene is named only where the DNA matches it firmly. For some rows the clone size is stated as once, few or many, or as a class when expanded; others skip it.

v_call,j_call,d_call,clone_size,cdr3_nt,cdr3_aa
TRBV3-1,TRBJ1-2,.,.,TGTGCCAGCAGCCAAGTCGCCACGGGCTACACCTTC,CASSQVATGYTF
TRBV12-3/TRBV12-4,TRBJ1-2,.,many,TGTGCCAGCAGTTTTGGCTATGGCTACACCTTC,CASSFGYGYTF
TRBV12-3/TRBV12-4,TRBJ2-1,TRBD2,few,TGTGCCAGCAGTTTGCCTAGCGGGAGGACGAATGAGCAGTTCTTC,CASSLPSGRTNEQFF
TRBV5-5,TRBJ1-6,.,.,TGTGCCAGCAGCTTCAGGAGCAATTCACCCCTCCACTTT,CASSFRSNSPLHF
TRBV12-3/TRBV12-4,TRBJ1-2,.,.,TGTGCCAGCAGTTTCCGTGGGAGTGGCTACACCTTC,CASSFRGSGYTF
TRBV29-1,TRBJ2-3,.,few,TGCAGCGTTCTAGGTGGTACAGATACGCAGTATTTT,CSVLGGTDTQYF
TRBV30,TRBJ2-7,TRBD1,.,TGTGCCTGGTCTCAGGGGGTTTCCTACGAGCAGTACTTC,CAWSQGVSYEQYF
TRBV12-3/TRBV12-4,TRBJ1-1,TRBD1,.,TGTGCCAGCAGTTTACGGGTAGGGGGCGAAGCTTTCTTT,CASSLRVGGEAFF
TRBV5-1,TRBJ2-3,TRBD1,.,TGCGCCAGCAGCTTGGAACAGGGGGCTAATACGCAGTATTTT,CASSLEQGANTQYF
TRBV10-3,TRBJ2-1,TRBD2,few,TGTGCCATCAAAACTAGCGGGAGTCCCTACAATGAGCAGTTCTTC,CAIKTSGSPYNEQFF
TRBV11-2,TRBJ2-7,TRBD1,many,TGTGCCAGCAGCCGGGACAGGGGGAGGGACGAGCAGTACTTC,CASSRDRGRDEQYF
TRBV12-3/TRBV12-4,TRBJ1-1,TRBD1,many,TGTGCCAGCAGCGGGAGGGGGCTAGGTAACACTGAAGCTTTCTTT,CASSGRGLGNTEAFF
TRBV5-5,TRBJ2-5,.,few,TGTGCCAGCAGCTTGCCCCGGATACAAGAGACCCAGTACTTC,CASSLPRIQETQYF
TRBV4-2,TRBJ2-1,TRBD2,.,TGTGCCAGCAGCCAAACGGGAGGGGAAGTTGAGCAGTTCTTC,CASSQTGGEVEQFF
TRBV4-2,TRBJ2-5,.,.,TGTGCCAGCAGTAATGGAGGAGCCGGTAGGTGGCAAGAGACCCAGTACTTC,CASSNGGAGRWQETQYF
TRBV14,TRBJ2-2,TRBD2,.,TGTGCCAGCAGCCAAGTAGAACGGGAGGGCCTAACCACCGGGGAGCTGTTTTTT,CASSQVEREGLTTGELFF
TRBV12-3/TRBV12-4,TRBJ2-5,TRBD2,many,TGTGCCAGCAGTCCCGGGGGTAGCGGGAGAATAGGAGAGACCCAGTACTTC,CASSPGGSGRIGETQYF
TRBV11-2,TRBJ2-5,TRBD1,.,TGTGCCAGCAGCCTAACAGGGGGCCGGGCGGAGACCCAGTACTTC,CASSLTGGRAETQYF
TRBV7-9,TRBJ2-5,TRBD2,few,TGTGCCAGCAGCTTAGAGGGACTAGCGGGAGAGACCCAGTACTTC,CASSLEGLAGETQYF
TRBV28,TRBJ2-6,.,many,TGTGCCAGCAGTTCTGCAGGGGCCAACGTCCTGACTTTC,CASSSAGANVLTF
TRBV11-3,TRBJ2-7,.,.,TGTGCCAGCAGCTTAGTCCTAGGAGGGGACAGCGAGCAGTACTTC,CASSLVLGGDSEQYF
TRBV3-1,TRBJ1-1,TRBD1,few,TGTGCCAGCAGCCAGGACAGGGGAAGTACTGAAGCTTTCTTT,CASSQDRGSTEAFF
TRBV7-2,TRBJ2-7,.,.,TGTGCCAGCAGCTTAGAGGCCTACAGGTCCTACGAGCAGTACTTC,CASSLEAYRSYEQYF
TRBV19,TRBJ2-1,.,few,TGTGCCACCAAAATGCGGCAGGGGTTCTACAATGAGCAGTTCTTC,CATKMRQGFYNEQFF
TRBV5-1,TRBJ2-2,.,many,TGCGCCAGCAGCTTGGATGGGGCGCTTCGCACCGGGGAGCTGTTTTTT,CASSLDGALRTGELFF
TRBV20-1,TRBJ2-3,TRBD2,few,TGCAGTGCTAGAGGGACTAGTGGATCTAGCACAGATACGCAGTATTTT,CSARGTSGSSTDTQYF
TRBV20-1,TRBJ2-1,.,.,TGCAGTGCATCCGTGGGCGCGTTAAACAATGAGCAGTTCTTC,CSASVGALNNEQFF
TRBV7-8,TRBJ1-1,.,.,TGTGCCAGCAGCCCGACTGTTTTTCTGAACACTGAAGCTTTCTTT,CASSPTVFLNTEAFF
TRBV7-2,TRBJ2-3,TRBD2,.,TGTGCCAGCAGCCGTTATCTTCTAGCGGGGGGCACAGATACGCAGTATTTT,CASSRYLLAGGTDTQYF
TRBV30,TRBJ2-5,.,.,TGTGCCTGGAGTGTACGGAGGAGGCTGGAGACCCAGTACTTC,CAWSVRRRLETQYF
TRBV29-1,TRBJ1-1,.,few,TGCAGCGTTGAGGCAGGGGTAATATCCCCTATGAACACTGAAGCTTTCTTT,CSVEAGVISPMNTEAFF
TRBV7-3,TRBJ2-1,.,.,TGTGCCAGCAGCCCAGGGGGGGTTTACTCCTACAATGAGCAGTTCTTC,CASSPGGVYSYNEQFF
TRBV12-3/TRBV12-4,TRBJ2-2,.,.,TGTGCCAGCAGTTTTTGGCCCGGGGAGCTGTTTTTT,CASSFWPGELFF